This TCR beta chain was recorded in a study of blood T cell repertoires in COVID-19 (dated by TCRdb to about 2020). At the level of the whole study: Samples covering the acute and convalescent phases of COVID-19 were provided by collaborators in the United States, Italy and Spain. The prospective study material was composed of cDNA or gDNA derived from T cells, B-cell-depleted T cells, or PBMCs. Deeply sampled blood TCRbeta repertoires from subjects exposed to, actively infected with, or recovered from COVID-19 were included in the dataset. HLA class I and class II types, where available, came from metadata supplied by the sample provider rather than from assay-based typing. The repertoires were made available in a free public database intended to serve as a resource for research on the immune response to SARS-CoV-2. Samples were obtained from the ongoing ImmuneRACE study (first 160 participants) and from approximately 1,200 subjects provided by 6 global collaborators. Nearly every sample came with metadata listing a de-identified subject ID, COVID-19 status, age in years and sex. Points the paper makes about the study in general: Clinical and demographic metadata were provided uncurated, with the amount varying by source and participant.

Here V drops 6 bases and J drops 4 bases, and the junction holds 5 bases not matched to any gene. The CDR3 holds 15 amino acids from the cysteine to the phenylalanine. Only the CDR3 region is kept as DNA, spanning 45 bases read in frame from base 1. From the germline V gene (reference sequence), CDR1 is SEHNR and CDR2 is FQNEAQ. The immunoSEQ Assay, a bias-controlled multiplex PCR, was used to amplify TCRbeta CDR3 regions from genomic DNA. The original pipeline was this. The number of nucleated cells in each sample was estimated from the amplification of reference gene primers within the assay. Sequence reads were collapsed and filtered to measure the absolute abundance of every unique TCRbeta CDR3 rearrangement. For each sample, productive Simpson clonality was calculated by taking the square root of Simpson's diversity index across productive rearrangements. Not all clones reach the TCRdb copy of this immuneACCESS table, which keeps in-frame sequences only. Checked studies attribute under half of the gap to unresolved V genes and leave the rest unexplained. V and J calls and clone size follow that table, whereas D and trimming were derived from the DNA. In this sample the table shows 380,000 or so clones, more than 70% of which occur a single time. Of the sample, around 1.3% is held by the ten largest clones.

About this clone: Its antigen has not been determined. No clone much larger than this one lies a single base away; base qualities are absent.

Each collaborating institution followed its own protocols to collect whole blood in K2EDTA tubes. Collaborator samples were shipped for TCRbeta analysis as frozen whole blood, isolated PBMCs, or DNA extracted from either sample type. What was sequenced was peripheral blood. The sequence was collected from a middle-aged man with acute or convalescent COVID-19. The chain joins TRBV7-9 to TRBJ2-2; the central 10 bases match TRBD2. The DNA reads as follows: TGTGCCAGCAGGCCCCTAGCGGGGGCCACCGGGGAGCTGTTTTTT. Translated, it reads CASRPLAGATGELFF.